This T cell receptor beta chain was documented in a study of spatial heterogeneity in lung cancer (dated by TCRdb to 2018 to 2020). Broadly, across the study: Beta-chain transcripts were consistently detected in greater numbers than alpha-chain transcripts, which likely reflects a higher abundance of beta-chain transcripts. A strong correlation was found between TCR transcript counts in tumor regions and a T cell transcriptional module score from matched bulk RNA-seq. In the raw uncorrected reads, each unique combination of TCR and UMI appeared more than ten times on average. In non-small cell lung cancer, the study quantitatively compared TCR alpha and beta repertoires across several tumor regions, matched nontumor lung, and blood. Nonsynonymous mutation counts, determined by whole-exome sequencing of tumor tissue, were related to features of the TCR repertoire. Both alpha and beta chains were TCR-sequenced in about 240 tumor regions, fewer than 80 matched nontumor lung samples and approximately 50 PBMC samples obtained at surgery.

On this clonotype: The clone's antigen remains unknown. Per-base quality was not reported, and no clone a single base away is much larger than it.

What this sample's time point label stands for: sample taken at primary tumor resection. Donors were under 95 patients with early-stage, untreated non-small cell lung cancer from the lung TRACERx cohort. TCR sequencing used whole RNA extracted from tumor and nontumor lung tissue, or from cryopreserved PBMC samples, without cell sorting. Only patients for whom sufficient RNA was available from at least two tumor regions were selected for TCR sequencing. Before selection, tumor and adjacent nontumor lung specimens were reviewed by a lung pathologist. Study-level results and caveats: Confirming at a functional level the hypothesis that regional TCRs recognize regional mutations was considered to require additional single-cell paired TCR alpha and beta sequencing. Estimated TCR-seq coverage of tumor T cells was only roughly 7% for alpha chains and around 13% for beta chains. Counts of ubiquitous and regional expanded TCRs were found to correlate with counts of ubiquitous and regional nonsynonymous mutations, respectively. The tumor nonsynonymous mutation count correlated with the number of expanded intratumoral alpha and beta TCRs.

The germline ends are 17 bases apart after V is trimmed by 5 bases and J by 3 bases. The germline V gene sets CDR1 to MDHEN and CDR2 to SYDVKM. The cysteine opens and the phenylalanine closes a CDR3 of 15 amino acids. Only the CDR3 DNA is retained, 45 bases long and in frame from the first base. Receptors were amplified or captured by 5' RACE. TCRdb records NextSeq 500 as the sequencer. In the TCR library protocol, a unique molecular identifier was attached to each TCR cDNA molecule so that PCR and sequencing errors could be corrected. The source study handled its data this way. TCR identification, UMI-based error correction and CDR3 extraction were all carried out with Decombinator tools. TCRs above a frequency of 2 per 1,000, corresponding to the top 1% of the tumor frequency distribution, were defined as expanded. Expanded tumor TCRs statistically deemed absent (corrected P<0.05) from at least one tumor region were classed as regional, and all other expanded tumor TCRs were classed as ubiquitous. Rényi diversity was computed with the R vegan package after subsampling each repertoire 100 times to 5,000 TCRs. CDR3 similarity networks were constructed using string-kernel similarity of amino acid triplets, with links drawn between CDR3s whose pairwise similarity was above 0.82. The raw public data were reprocessed by TCRdb itself: fastp quality trimming at Q25, MiXCR clonotype calling, in-frame beta chains only. A single entry per CDR3 protein holds the most common genes and DNA from its merged rows. The V and J calls come from TCRdb's annotation, not from the publication. The sample table contains more than 900 distinct CDR3 sequences; only one count was recorded for approximately 40% of them. The biggest ten clones account for about a fifth of the sample.

The V and J genes are TRBV28 and TRBJ2-7, with a tentative D gene TRBD1 over 7 matching bases. The sequencing here drew on lung tumor tissue, taken at surgery. The clonotype was recovered from a female donor with early-stage non-small cell lung cancer. The DNA sequence reads TGTGCCAGCAGTACCCGACAGGGAGGCGGCTACGAGCAGTACTTC. Its product reads: CASSTRQGGGYEQYF. Reference TRBV28 and TRBJ2-7 proteins supply the regions before and after the CDR3; the full variable domain is: DVKVTQSSRYLVKRTGEKVFLECVQDMDHENMFWYRQDPGLGLRLIYFSYDVKMKEKGDIPEGYSVSREKKERFSLILESASTNQTSMYLCASSTRQGGGYEQYFGPGTRLTVT.